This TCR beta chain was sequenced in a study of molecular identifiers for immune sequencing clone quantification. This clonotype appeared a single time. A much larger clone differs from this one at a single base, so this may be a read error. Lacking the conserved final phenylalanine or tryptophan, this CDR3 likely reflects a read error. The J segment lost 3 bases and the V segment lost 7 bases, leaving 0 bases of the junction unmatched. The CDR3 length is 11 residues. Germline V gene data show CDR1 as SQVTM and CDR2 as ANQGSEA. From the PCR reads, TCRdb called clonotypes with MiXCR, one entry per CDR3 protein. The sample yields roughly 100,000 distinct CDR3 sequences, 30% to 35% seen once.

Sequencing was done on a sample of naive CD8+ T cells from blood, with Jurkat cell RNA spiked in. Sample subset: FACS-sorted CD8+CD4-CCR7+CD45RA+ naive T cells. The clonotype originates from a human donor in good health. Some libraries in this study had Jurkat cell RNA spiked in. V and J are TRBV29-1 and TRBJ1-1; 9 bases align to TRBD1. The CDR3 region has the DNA TGCAGCGGGACAGGGGACACTGAAGCTTTCCTT. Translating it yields CSGTGDTEAFL.